The entry below describes one T cell receptor beta chain. This clonotype is a singleton in its sample. Its antigen has not been determined. No per-base quality is available; no much larger clone lies one base away. The method was 5' RACE. Sequencing was performed on an Illumina HiSeq 2500. A second PCR of roughly 6 to 11 cycles was run with a J-beta primer mix and a sample-barcoded 5' primer. Each TCR beta cDNA molecule received a unique molecular identifier from a template-switch 5' adaptor carrying 12 random nucleotides. At least 2.5 million CDR3-containing paired-end reads were obtained from each sample. First-strand cDNA was synthesized from all RNA with the Mint cDNA synthesis kit, primed by a TRBC-specific oligonucleotide. All cDNA was treated with uracil-DNA glycosylase and then went through a first 18-cycle PCR with the universal primers M1SS and BC2_uni_R. Regarding the original processing steps: Each sample was normalized by randomly selecting 1 million high-quality reads, each carrying a distinct molecular identifier. Reads sharing molecular identifiers were discarded rather than binned into consensus sequences. MiTCR, set to a Q25 quality threshold and the strictest error-elimination algorithm, was used for CDR3 identification, clonotype clustering and error correction. A nonparametric unseen species model with Euler transformation was used to estimate a lower bound on total TCR beta diversity. The public reads were quality trimmed at Q25 with fastp and then assembled into clones with MiXCR by TCRdb, keeping productive beta chains. Merged by CDR3 protein, the rows form single entries marked with the most common genes and DNA. It is TCRdb's table, rather than the study itself, that gives the V and J calls and clone size. The table for this sample lists 760,000 or so distinct CDR3 sequences; around 25% of them were counted only once. The ten largest account for 9.4% of the sample.

V is pared back by 3 bases and J by 4 bases, with 12 bases lying between the germline termini. From the cysteine up to the phenylalanine, the CDR3 has a length of 14 residues. Just the 42-base CDR3 DNA is kept, in frame starting at base 1. The sample comes from a study of blood T cells in healthy people across ages (dated by TCRdb to the mid-2010s). Turning to the overall study: In model experiments, template switching captured roughly one uniquely barcoded TCR beta cDNA molecule for every two T cells. To track age-related changes in TCR beta repertoire diversity, the study relied on deep sequencing normalized with unique cDNA molecular identifiers. The donors were divided into four age groups: young (average approximately 17 years), middle-aged (roughly 40), aged (approximately 59) and long-lived (more than 75). For two donors (one aged 18 to 30 and one aged 80 or older), the study analyzed two additional independent replicas of 1 million unique cDNA reads from the same blood draw. Paper-wide results and their limitations: As age increased, observed TCR beta diversity per million T cells dropped in a roughly linear way, and a significant reduction was already evident by age approximately 40. Estimates of total diversity based on one million sequenced T cells were regarded as lower bounds and as underestimates. A strong correlation was found between observed TCR beta diversity and the percentage of naive T cells measured by flow cytometry. Compared with the aged group, more naive CD4+ T cells, fewer expanded clones and increased TCR diversity were shown by the long-lived group, suggesting age selection. Because profiling used bulk unsorted PBMCs, naive and antigen-experienced compartments could not be compared conclusively. The CMV infection status of donors was not known, potentially confounding age-related changes in expanded clonotypes.

The roughly 39 donors, aged about 6 to 90 years, were systemically healthy Caucasian individuals from Russia. Around 10 milliliters of peripheral blood were drawn from each donor into EDTA-treated Vacutainer tubes. Ficoll-Paque density-gradient centrifugation was used to isolate PBMCs, with at least 6.5 million obtained per sample. Trizol reagent was used to extract total RNA from PBMCs, with at least 5 micrograms per sample. Naive CD45RAhigh/CD27high T cell percentages were measured by flow cytometry on a PBMC aliquot from every donor. These same records also appear under a second study, on T cells of mothers and their children. That second publication adds: Donors were nine systemically healthy Caucasian individuals: three mothers and their six children. cDNA synthesis consumed the entire amount of extracted RNA, loaded at about 1.6 ug RNA in each 15 ul reaction. In the second PCR, the M1S primer added sample barcodes and 2-4 random nucleotides. Over 8 million TCR beta CDR3 reads came from each mother, compared with approximately 2.8 million reads from each child. Thymic selection shapes the output of TCR recombination in a similar way in related and unrelated pairs, and inherited differences have a minor effect. Normalized repertoire overlap in related mother-child pairs was always slightly higher than in unrelated mother-child pairs, but the difference was never significant. No persistent microchimeric T cell clones were found, with a detection sensitivity of approximately 100 clones per million clonotypes. To look for features that set related mother-child pairs apart from unrelated individuals, the researchers ran deep NGS to compare the TCR beta repertoires of mothers and children. On average, the children were about 12 +/- 4 years old, while the mothers were approximately 40 +/- 4 years old. After adapters were ligated using NEBNext reagents, the libraries underwent 100+100 nt paired-end sequencing on an Illumina HiSeq 2000. To avoid cross-contamination, the mother libraries and the child libraries were prepared a month apart and sequenced in separate runs. For each donor, somewhere between roughly 500,000 and 2,100,000 distinct TCR beta clonotypes were identified. Naive TCR beta clonotypes were estimated from low-frequency clonotypes matched to each donor's FACS-determined naive share, without sorting.

The receptor was isolated from a boy aged 5-17 years in good health. Specimen: blood. The chain uses TRBV12-3 or TRBV12-4 and TRBJ2-5; a confident D gene designation cannot be given. The CDR3 region reads CASSFVRARETQYF. The nucleotide sequence reads TGTGCCAGCAGTTTTGTACGAGCCCGAGAGACCCAGTACTTC.